Detailed here is one T cell receptor (beta chain). The antigen remains unidentified. Repertoires were generated with immunoSEQ multiplex PCR, while TCRdb's copy carries only in-frame clones and drops some. This sample carries just over 20,000 clones, nearly 90% of them seen once, and the ten largest clones take about 5.1%. These data originate in a study of graft-versus-host responses after intestinal transplantation. Turning to the study itself: Anti-thymocyte globulin served as induction for all recipients, who then took tacrolimus and steroids for 2 to 4 years.

Study-level findings and limits: Within allografts, high graft-versus-host to host-versus-graft clonal ratios were seen among patients with graft-donor T cell macrochimerism. Peak levels of circulating GvH clones tracked with early post-transplant HvG declines. In recipient marrow, GvH clones were found, and some appeared first in ileum or blood.

The V gene lost 2 bases and the J gene lost 1 base, with 7 bases spanning the gap. This CDR3 region has 14 residues. In germline, CDR1 is SGHNT, CDR2 YENEEA. The TCR comes from a human patient who received an intestinal transplant, so some T cells may come from the graft donor. The chain recombines TRBV11-3 with TRBJ2-3, with D hard to call. Sequenced here: PBMCs, sampled 65 to 70 days after intestinal transplantation. In DNA form, the CDR3 reads TGTGCCAGCAGCTTATCGCGCCGCACAGATACGCAGTATTTT. This sequence encodes CASSLSRRTDTQYF.